The source of this TCR beta chain is a study of cytomegalovirus exposure and HLA in healthy donors. In the study overall: Approximately 190 million T cells yielded 100 million or so unique TCR beta sequences in earlier analysis. Assignment to the Caucasian-associated ancestry cluster applied to around 80% of the roughly 400 genotyped donors.

This CDR3 comprises 14 residues. Per germline, CDR1 LGHNA and CDR2 YSLEER. V dropped 1 base and J dropped 3 bases, with 9 bases sitting between them. Study-wide points: Analysis was carried out at a later point, and it linked a missense DCLRE1C variant to TCR beta V- and J-gene trimming.

Comment on this clone: Its antigen remains unidentified.

Despite likely unrecorded immune exposures, the donors were nominally healthy at the time of sampling. Primers for the PCR totalled 60 Vbeta and 13 Jbeta. Measured with immunoSEQ multiplex PCR; TCRdb has only the in-frame clones, and not every one. The sample records about 120,000 clones, roughly 71% being singletons. The sequence came from a woman aged 40 to 55 in good health and CMV-seropositive. Sequenced sample: PBMCs. The rearrangement joins TRBV4-3 to TRBJ2-5; D ambiguous. CDR3 bases: TGCGCCAGCAGCCAAGGAGGCAGAGAAGAGACCCAGTACTTC. Protein product: CASSQGGREETQYF.